This TCR beta chain is from a study of CXCR3-negative and CXCR3-positive naive CD8 T cells. Study summary: Sequencing gave around 140 million TRB reads overall, about 1.5 +/- 0.3 million per library.

The authors made the TRB cDNA libraries by 5' RACE using UMI labels. TCRdb reworked the 5' RACE reads into one entry per CDR3 protein, no DNA. The repertoire table contains about 130,000 distinct CDR3 sequences. Study-wide results and limits: Whereas both naive subsets had comparably high diversity, memory CD8+ cells had much lower diversity. Researchers reported similar TRBV-TRBJ usage in naive CXCR3-negative and CXCR3-positive cells, though memory differed.

Comment on this clonotype: Its antigen is unknown.

Per germline, CDR1 SNHLY and CDR2 FYNNEI. The CDR3 covers 13 residues. In triplicate, each CD8+ T cell subset was sorted at 300,000 cells per replicate. The sequencing input was naive CXCR3- CD8+ T cells from blood. Regarding subset: CD45RO-CCR7+CD27+CD95- naive CD8+ T cells lacking CXCR3 (TNR3-). The sequence derives from a human donor in good health. Some clones in this sample may be carry-over from other donors' samples. This sequence joins TRBV2 and TRBJ1-1; without DNA, the TCRdb call of TRBD1 cannot be checked. CDR3 in amino acids: CASSMGAWTEAFF.